This T cell receptor beta chain originates from a study of cytomegalovirus exposure and HLA in healthy donors. Study overall: Around 89 million unique TCRs from HLA-typed donors made up an early data release. Study-wide results and limits: In a later analysis, TCR beta V- and J-gene trimming showed a link to a missense DCLRE1C variant. The CMV antigen specificity of a few CMV-associated chains was confirmed through in vitro analysis.

Turning to this clone: Its antigen is unknown.

Trimming removed 0 bases at V and 2 bases at J, with 11 bases between. The CDR3 loop spans 15 amino acids. Germline values: CDR1 SEHNR, CDR2 FQNEAQ (reference sequence). Nominally healthy donors provided the samples, though records likely missed some immune exposures. The PCR contained 60 Vbeta and 13 Jbeta primers. Method: immunoSEQ multiplex PCR; TCRdb's copy keeps in-frame clones and lacks some. The sample yields some 220,000 clones, 80% to 90% seen once. The TCR was taken from a girl under 10 years old in good health and CMV-seronegative. The chain carries TRBV7-9 and TRBJ2-7, with D possibly being TRBD2 (6 bases). What was sequenced was PBMCs. CDR3 residues: CASSLAGGRPYEQYF. The CDR3 DNA sequence: TGTGCCAGCAGCTTAGCGGGAGGTCGGCCCTACGAGCAGTACTTC.